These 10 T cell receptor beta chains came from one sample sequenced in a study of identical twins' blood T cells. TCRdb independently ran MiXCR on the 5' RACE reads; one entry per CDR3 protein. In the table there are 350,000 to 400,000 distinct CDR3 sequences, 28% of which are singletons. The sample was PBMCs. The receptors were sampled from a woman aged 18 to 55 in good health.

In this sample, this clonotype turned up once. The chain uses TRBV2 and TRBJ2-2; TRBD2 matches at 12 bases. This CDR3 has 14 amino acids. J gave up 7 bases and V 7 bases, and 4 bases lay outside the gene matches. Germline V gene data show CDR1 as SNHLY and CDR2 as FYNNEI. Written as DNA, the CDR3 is TGTGCCAGCAAGACTAGCGGGAGCCACGGGGAGCTGTTTTTT. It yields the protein CASKTSGSHGELFF.

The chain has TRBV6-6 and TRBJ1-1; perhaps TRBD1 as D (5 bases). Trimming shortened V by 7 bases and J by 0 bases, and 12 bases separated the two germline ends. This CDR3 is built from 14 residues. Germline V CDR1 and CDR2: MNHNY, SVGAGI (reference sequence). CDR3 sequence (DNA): TGTGCCAGCACTCTGACAGCCCTGAACACTGAAGCTTTCTTT. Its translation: CASTLTALNTEAFF.

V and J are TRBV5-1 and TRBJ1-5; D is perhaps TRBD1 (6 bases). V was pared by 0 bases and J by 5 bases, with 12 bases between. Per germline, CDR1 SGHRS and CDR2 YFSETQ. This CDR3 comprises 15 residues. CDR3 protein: CASSLESGAHQPQHF. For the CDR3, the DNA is TGCGCCAGCAGCTTGGAATCGGGGGCCCATCAGCCCCAGCATTTT.

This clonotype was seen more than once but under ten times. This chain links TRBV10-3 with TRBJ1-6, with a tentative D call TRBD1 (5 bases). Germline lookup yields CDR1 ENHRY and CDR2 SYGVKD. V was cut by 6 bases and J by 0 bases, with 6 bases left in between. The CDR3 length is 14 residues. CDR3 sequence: CAIRDNSYNSPLHF. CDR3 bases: TGTGCCATCAGGGACAACTCCTATAATTCACCCCTCCACTTT.

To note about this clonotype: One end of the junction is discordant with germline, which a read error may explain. The CDR3 loop reads CAGSLARVGEAFF. CDR3 nucleotides: TGCGCCGGCAGCCTGGCCAGGGTGGGTGAAGCTTTCTTT. The J gene is TRBJ1-1, the V gene TRBV5-1; TRBD1 is a possible D gene (5 bases). Germline CDR1 is SGHRS and CDR2 is YFSETQ. The CDR3 loop spans 13 amino acids. The whole variable domain, filled in from reference TRBV5-1 and TRBJ1-1, reads KAGVTQTPRYLIKTRGQQVTLSCSPISGHRSVSWYQQTPGQGLQFLFEYFSETQRNKGNFPGRFSGRQFSNSRSEMNVSTLELGDSALYLCAGSLARVGEAFFGQGTRLTVV.

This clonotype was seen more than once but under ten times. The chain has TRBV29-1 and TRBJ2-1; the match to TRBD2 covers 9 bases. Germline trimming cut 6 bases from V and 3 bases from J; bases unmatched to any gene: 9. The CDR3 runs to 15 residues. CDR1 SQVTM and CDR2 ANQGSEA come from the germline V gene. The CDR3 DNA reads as TGCAGCGTCACGAAAATTAGCGGGGGCTACAATGAGCAGTTCTTC. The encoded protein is CSVTKISGGYNEQFF.

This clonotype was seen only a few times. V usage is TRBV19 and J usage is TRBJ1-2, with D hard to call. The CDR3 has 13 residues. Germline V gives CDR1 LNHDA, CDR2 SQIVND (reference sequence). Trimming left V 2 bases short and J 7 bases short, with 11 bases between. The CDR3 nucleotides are TGTGCCAGTAGTATATCCAGTCGTAGTGGCTACACCTTC. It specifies CASSISSRSGYTF.

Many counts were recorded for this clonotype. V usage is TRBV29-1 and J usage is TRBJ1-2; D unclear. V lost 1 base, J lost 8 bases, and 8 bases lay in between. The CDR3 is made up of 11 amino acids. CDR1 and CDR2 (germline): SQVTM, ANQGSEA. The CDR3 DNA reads TGCAGCGTTGAAGGCTACGACGGCTACACCTTC. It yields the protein CSVEGYDGYTF.

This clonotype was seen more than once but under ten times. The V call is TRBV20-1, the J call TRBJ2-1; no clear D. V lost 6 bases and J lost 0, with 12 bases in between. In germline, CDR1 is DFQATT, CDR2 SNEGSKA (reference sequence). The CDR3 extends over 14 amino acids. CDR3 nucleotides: TGCAGTGCCATCAAACCTAGCTCCTACAATGAGCAGTTCTTC. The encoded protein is CSAIKPSSYNEQFF.

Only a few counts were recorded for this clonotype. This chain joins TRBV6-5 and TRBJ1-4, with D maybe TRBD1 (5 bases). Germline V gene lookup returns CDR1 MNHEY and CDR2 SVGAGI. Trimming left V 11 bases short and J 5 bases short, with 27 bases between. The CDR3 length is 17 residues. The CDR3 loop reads CAARRSSSGGANEKLFF. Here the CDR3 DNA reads TGTGCCGCCCGCAGATCTAGCAGTGGAGGGGCAAATGAAAAACTGTTTTTT.